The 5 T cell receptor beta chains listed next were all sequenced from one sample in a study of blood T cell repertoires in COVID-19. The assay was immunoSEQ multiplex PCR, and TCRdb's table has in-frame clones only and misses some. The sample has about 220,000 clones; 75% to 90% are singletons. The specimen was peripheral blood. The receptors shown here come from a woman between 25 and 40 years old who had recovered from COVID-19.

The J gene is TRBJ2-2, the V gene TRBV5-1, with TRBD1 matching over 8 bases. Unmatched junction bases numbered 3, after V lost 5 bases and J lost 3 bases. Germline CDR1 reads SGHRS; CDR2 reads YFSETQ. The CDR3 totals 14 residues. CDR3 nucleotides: TGCGCCAGCAGTTTACAGGGGGACACCGGGGAGCTGTTTTTT. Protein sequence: CASSLQGDTGELFF.

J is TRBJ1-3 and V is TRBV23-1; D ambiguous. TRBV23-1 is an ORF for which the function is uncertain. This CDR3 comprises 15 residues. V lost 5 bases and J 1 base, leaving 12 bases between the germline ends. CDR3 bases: TGCGCCAGCAGTGCGGTCGGGGTATCTGGAAACACCATATATTTT. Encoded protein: CASSAVGVSGNTIYF.

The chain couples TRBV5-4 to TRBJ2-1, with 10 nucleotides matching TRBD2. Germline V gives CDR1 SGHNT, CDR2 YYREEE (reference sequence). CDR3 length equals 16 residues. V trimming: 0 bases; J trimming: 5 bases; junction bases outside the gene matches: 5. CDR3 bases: TGTGCCAGCAGCTTGGGTGGCCTAGCGGGGGACAATGAGCAGTTCTTC. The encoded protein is CASSLGGLAGDNEQFF.

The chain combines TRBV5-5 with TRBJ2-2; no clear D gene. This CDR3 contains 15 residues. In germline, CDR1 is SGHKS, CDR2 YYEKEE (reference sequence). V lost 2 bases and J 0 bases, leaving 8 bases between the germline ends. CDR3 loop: CASSFSISNTGELFF. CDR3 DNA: TGTGCCAGCAGCTTTTCCATTTCGAACACCGGGGAGCTGTTTTTT. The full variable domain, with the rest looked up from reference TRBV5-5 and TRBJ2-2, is DAGVTQSPTHLIKTRGQQVTLRCSPISGHKSVSWYQQVLGQGPQFIFQYYEKEERGRGNFPDRFSARQFPNYSSELNVNALLLGDSALYLCASSFSISNTGELFFGEGSRLTVL.

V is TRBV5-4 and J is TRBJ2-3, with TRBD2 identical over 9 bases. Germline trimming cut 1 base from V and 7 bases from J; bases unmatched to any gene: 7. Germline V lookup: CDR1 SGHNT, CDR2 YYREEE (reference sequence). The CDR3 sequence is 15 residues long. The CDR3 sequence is CASSLSAGGWNTQYF. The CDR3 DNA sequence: TGTGCCAGCAGCTTGTCGGCGGGGGGGTGGAATACGCAGTATTTT.